These 19 T cell receptor beta chains came from one sample sequenced in a study of OX40 agonist ivuxolimab in advanced cancers. The library was made by the immunoSEQ multiplex PCR assay. Held by TCRdb, this immuneACCESS table contains in-frame sequences only and omits some clones. Under half of the omission traces to an unresolved V gene where checked; the cause of the rest is unknown. This sample gives around 30,000 clones in total; roughly nine tenths of them show up just once. Together, the top ten hold roughly 25% of the sample. The sample here was CD4+ or CD8+ T cells sorted from blood, taken in a trial of the OX40 agonist ivuxolimab. The receptors stem from an adult with an advanced solid tumor such as melanoma, head and neck, liver or kidney cancer.

The chain links TRBV5-1 to TRBJ2-3; 11 positions agree with TRBD1. J gave up 5 bases and V 3 bases, and 8 bases lay outside the gene matches. The V gene's germline CDR1 is SGHRS and CDR2 YFSETQ. The CDR3 runs 16 residues. DNA for the CDR3: TGCGCCAGCAGCTACCGGGACAGGGGGAGTTTAGATACGCAGTATTTT. Residues: CASSYRDRGSLDTQYF.

Only a few counts were recorded for this clone. The chain recombines TRBV10-1 with TRBJ1-6; weak D call: TRBD1 (6 bases). The ends were cut back, 10 bases at V and 7 bases at J, with 17 bases in the middle. The germline CDR1 and CDR2 sequences are WNHNN and SYGVQD (reference sequence). The CDR3 sequence is 14 residues long. The CDR3 nucleotides are TGCGCCACGGAACAGGGAAGACGAAATTCACCCCTCCACTTT. Its translation is CATEQGRRNSPLHF.

The chain employs TRBV2 and TRBJ1-1, with TRBD1 as a possible D gene (6 bases). Germline lookup yields CDR1 SNHLY and CDR2 FYNNEI. The CDR3 sequence is 13 residues long. V lost 7 bases, J lost 1 base, and 10 bases lay in between. CDR3 in amino acids: CASTWTENTEAFF. The CDR3 DNA reads TGTGCCAGCACCTGGACAGAGAACACTGAAGCTTTCTTT. Filled out from reference TRBV2 and TRBJ1-1, the complete variable domain reads EPEVTQTPSHQVTQMGQEVILRCVPISNHLYFYWYRQILGQKVEFLVSFYNNEISEKSEIFDDQFSVERPDGSNFTLKIRSTKLEDSAMYFCASTWTENTEAFFGQGTRLTVV.

This chain links TRBV12-2 with TRBJ2-2; the D call TRBD1 from the table was never checked on the DNA. TRBV12-2 is classified as a pseudogene. CDR3 length: 16 residues. The CDR3 bases are TGTGCAAGTCGCCCTAGGGGTGCACAGGACACCGGGGAGCTGTTTTTT. It specifies CASRPRGAQDTGELFF.

J is TRBJ1-5 and V is TRBV7-9, with D perhaps matching TRBD1 (5 bases). V was shortened by 1 base and J by 2 bases, with 9 bases between the two germline ends. The CDR3 is made up of 15 amino acids. Germline CDR1 SEHNR, CDR2 FQNEAQ (reference sequence). CDR3 DNA: TGTGCCAGCAGCTTAGGGGCGGGGGGCAATCAGCCCCAGCATTTT. It codes for CASSLGAGGNQPQHF.

There are a few counts of this clone. The J gene is TRBJ1-2, the V gene TRBV27; D remains unclear. Germline V gene data show CDR1 as MNHEY and CDR2 as SMNVEV (reference sequence). Trimming took off 2 bases at V and 2 bases at J, with 6 bases between the two ends. This CDR3 is built from 13 residues. CDR3 protein: CASSLGRNYGYTF. Written as DNA, the CDR3 is TGTGCCAGCAGTTTAGGACGGAACTATGGCTACACCTTC.

This chain links TRBV27 with TRBJ2-3, with 9 bases aligning to TRBD2. Looked up from germline, CDR1 is MNHEY and CDR2 is SMNVEV (reference sequence). Losses at the gene ends were 2 bases for V and 5 bases for J; bases not matched to a gene: 14. This CDR3 is 18 amino acids long. CDR3 sequence (DNA): TGTGCCAGCAGTTTAACAAACCCGAGCGGGGGGCGGGGAGATACGCAGTATTTT. It is translated as CASSLTNPSGGRGDTQYF.

The chain carries TRBV11-2 and TRBJ2-3, with 9 bases aligning to TRBD2. Looked up from germline, CDR1 is SGHAT and CDR2 is FQNNGV. V was pared by 5 bases and J by 0 bases, with 6 bases of the junction left unmatched. This CDR3 region has 16 residues. Written as DNA, the CDR3 is TGTGCCAGCAGCGTTCGACTAGCGGCTAGCACAGATACGCAGTATTTT. Translation: CASSVRLAASTDTQYF.

This chain uses TRBV2 with TRBJ2-3; 7 nucleotides match TRBD1. The V gene end was trimmed by 8 bases and the J gene end by 6 bases; junction bases not matched to a gene: 14. The CDR3 has 15 residues. Germline V gene sequence: CDR1 SNHLY, CDR2 FYNNEI. The CDR3 region has the DNA TGTGCCAGCGACTGGACAGGACGGTTGGCGGATACGCAGTATTTT. Protein: CASDWTGRLADTQYF.

V usage is TRBV21-1 and J usage is TRBJ2-7; the table assigns TRBD2, which was not confirmed against the DNA. TRBV21-1 is designated a pseudogene. The length of the CDR3 is 13 residues. The CDR3 protein is CARGGSVEREQYF. In DNA, the CDR3 is TGTGCCAGGGGGGGATCGGTGGAACGCGAGCAGTACTTC.

CDR3 coding DNA: TGTGCCAGCAGTGAGGTCGGGGAGCTGTTTTTT. Translated: CASSEVGELFF. The genes are TRBV2 and TRBJ2-2; D gene unclear. Germline V gives CDR1 SNHLY, CDR2 FYNNEI. V was clipped by 3 bases and J by 7 bases, with 3 bases between them. The length of the CDR3 is 11 residues. Complete variable domain (other parts from reference TRBV2 and TRBJ2-2): EPEVTQTPSHQVTQMGQEVILRCVPISNHLYFYWYRQILGQKVEFLVSFYNNEISEKSEIFDDQFSVERPDGSNFTLKIRSTKLEDSAMYFCASSEVGELFFGEGSRLTVL.

This chain joins TRBV5-4 and TRBJ2-1, with 7 bases aligning to TRBD2. This CDR3 comprises 15 residues. Per the germline V gene, CDR1 is SGHNT and CDR2 is YYREEE (reference sequence). V dropped 2 bases and J dropped 2; count of bases not matched to a gene: 4. This chain's CDR3 is CASSFLADPYNEQFF. CDR3 nucleotide sequence: TGTGCCAGCAGCTTTCTAGCGGATCCCTACAATGAGCAGTTCTTC.

V and J are TRBV6-7 and TRBJ2-1, with TRBD2 identical over 13 bases. TRBV6-7 is designated an ORF whose function remains uncertain. This CDR3 comprises 15 residues. Losses at the gene ends were 6 bases for V and 6 bases for J; bases not matched to a gene: 5. The CDR3 protein is CASRGLAGPLNEQFF. As DNA, the CDR3 is TGTGCCAGCAGGGGACTAGCGGGACCACTCAATGAGCAGTTCTTC.

This rearrangement joins TRBV28 to TRBJ2-7, with 13 bases lining up with TRBD2. The junction had 20 bases not matched to a gene; V was cut back by 6 bases and J by 3 bases. The CDR3 totals 20 residues. Germline V gene data show CDR1 as MDHEN and CDR2 as SYDVKM. The CDR3 DNA is TGTGCCAGCAGCCGGACGGGACTAGCGGGACCTCGAGGGTCGATCTACGAGCAGTACTTC. Its protein product is CASSRTGLAGPRGSIYEQYF.

The chain couples TRBV9 to TRBJ2-2; TRBD2 is a possible D gene (5 bases). Germline CDR1 SGDLS, CDR2 YYNGEE. The CDR3 is made up of 14 amino acids. The ends were cut back, 4 bases at V and 4 bases at J, with 11 bases in the middle. CDR3 in amino acids: CASSPPRGTGELFF. CDR3 DNA: TGTGCCAGCAGCCCACCTCGGGGCACCGGGGAGCTGTTTTTT.

The chain recombines TRBV6-1 with TRBJ2-2; 8 nucleotides line up with TRBD2. The V segment lost 0 bases and the J segment 2 bases; nucleotides outside the gene matches: 11. Germline V gene sequence: CDR1 MNHNS, CDR2 SASEGT. The CDR3 sequence is 19 residues long. CDR3 region: CASSEARERELGNTGELFF. CDR3 nucleotides: TGTGCCAGCAGTGAAGCGAGAGAGCGGGAGTTGGGTAACACCGGGGAGCTGTTTTTT.

The J gene is TRBJ2-7, the V gene TRBV7-9, with 7 bases lining up with TRBD2. V was pared by 4 bases and J by 4 bases, with 13 bases of the junction left unmatched. Germline loops: CDR1 SEHNR, CDR2 FQNEAQ (reference sequence). This CDR3 spans 16 amino acids. CDR3 sequence: CASSSSGTKTFYEQYF. DNA for the CDR3: TGTGCCAGCAGCTCCTCCGGGACTAAGACTTTTTACGAGCAGTACTTC. The full variable domain, with the rest looked up from reference TRBV7-9 and TRBJ2-7, is DTGVSQNPRHKITKRGQNVTFRCDPISEHNRLYWYRQTLGQGPEFLTYFQNEAQLEKSRLLSDRFSAERPKGSFSTLEIQRTEQGDSAMYLCASSSSGTKTFYEQYFGPGTRLTVT.

The chain uses TRBV10-2 and TRBJ1-2; no clear D. The germline gives CDR1 WSHSY, CDR2 SAAADI. The CDR3 has 11 residues. Trimming took 10 bases from V and 4 from J, leaving 10 bases between them. As DNA, the CDR3 is TGCGCCACAGAGGGTGGCTATGGCTACACCTTC. This encodes CATEGGYGYTF.

This chain joins TRBV19 and TRBJ2-1, with D maybe TRBD1 (6 bases). Trimming took off 5 bases at V and 4 bases at J, with 15 bases between the two ends. The germline V gene has CDR1 LNHDA and CDR2 SQIVND (reference sequence). This CDR3 comprises 15 residues. The CDR3 DNA is TGTGCCAGTAGTCCGGACAGTGGATTATACAATGAGCAGTTCTTC. Encoded protein: CASSPDSGLYNEQFF.